This TCR beta chain was observed in a study of T cells in Graves' hyperthyroidism and ophthalmopathy. Study overall: The blood sample was taken at first diagnosis, before treatment began. The study, taken as a whole, reports: Most thyroid clonotypes expanded above 0.001 appeared in blood too. Ophthalmopathy was separated from stable hyperthyroidism by a 13 V-J model.

The CDR3 regions of TCR beta were amplified from RNA transcripts. A first-round RT-PCR of the TCR CDR3 used the HTBI primer set. MiXCR, run by TCRdb on the multiplex PCR reads, gives a single entry per CDR3 protein. Counted here are roughly 580,000 distinct CDR3 sequences, approximately 13% occurring once; the ten biggest clones make up roughly 5.5%. With V trimmed by 3 bases and J by 3 bases, 6 bases remained unmatched. The germline gives CDR1 MNHNS, CDR2 SASEGT. CDR3 length: 15 amino acids. This clonotype was picked up many times. The antigen remains undetermined. Cells are PBMCs isolated from over 7.5 ml of fresh blood.

Source material: blood. The gene calls are TRBV6-1 and TRBJ2-7, with TRBD1 matching over 9 bases. This sequence was found in a woman aged 25 to 39 with Graves' hyperthyroidism that later progressed to Graves' ophthalmopathy. The DNA of the CDR3 is TGTGCCAGCAGTGACAAGGACAGGGGCCTCTACGAGCAGTACTTC. Its protein is CASSDKDRGLYEQYF.